This T cell receptor beta chain is drawn from a study of blood T cell repertoires in COVID-19. V gave up 5 bases and J gave up 0 bases; unmatched junction bases: 8. CDR1 and CDR2 from the germline V gene are SGHVS and FNYEAQ. The CDR3 contains 17 residues. This table comes from immunoSEQ multiplex PCR, and its TCRdb copy is limited to in-frame clones, with some not included. The sample contains fewer than 200,000 clones, 88% of which appear only once. This TCR was recovered from a man between 60 and 70 years old with acute or convalescent COVID-19. Sample: peripheral blood. The chain combines TRBV7-6 with TRBJ2-3; 10 positions agree with TRBD2. The CDR3 nucleotides are TGTGCCAGCAGCCCGGGACTAGCGAAGTCTAGCACAGATACGCAGTATTTT. Its translation is CASSPGLAKSSTDTQYF.